These T cell receptor beta chains were read from a single sample in a study of blood T cell repertoires in COVID-19. This table comes from immunoSEQ multiplex PCR, and its TCRdb copy is limited to in-frame clones, with some not included. The sample shows approximately 240,000 clones, approximately 90% of them seen only once. Sequencing was done on a sample of PBMCs or T cells enriched from blood (not recorded which). Receptor source: a woman aged 25 to 39 with acute COVID-19. The CDR3 runs from the conserved cysteine through the conserved F or W. D genes are given only for firm matches. Rows may omit the clone size; those that give it use once, few, many or a size class.

CDR3 protein	CDR3 DNA	clone size	V gene	J gene	D gene	CDR3 length
CASSATGGYHGYTF	TGTGCCAGCAGCGCGACAGGGGGCTATCATGGCTACACCTTC	NA	TRBV9	TRBJ1-2	TRBD1	14
CASRWTAQETQYF	TGTGCCAGCAGGTGGACAGCTCAAGAGACCCAGTACTTC	NA	TRBV7-9	TRBJ2-5	NA	13
CASSVTGSIAGNTIYF	TGTGCCAGCAGCGTGACAGGGAGTATTGCTGGAAACACCATATATTTT	once	TRBV9	TRBJ1-3	TRBD1	16
CAIRGGTGSPLHF	TGTGCCATCAGGGGAGGGACGGGTTCACCCCTCCACTTT	NA	TRBV10-3	TRBJ1-6	NA	13
CASSGWTGRAGELFF	TGTGCCAGCAGCGGGTGGACAGGGAGGGCCGGGGAGCTGTTTTTT	NA	TRBV9	TRBJ2-2	NA	15
CASSQDGRLDTDTQYF	TGTGCCAGCAGCCAAGATGGAAGACTAGACACAGATACGCAGTATTTT	NA	TRBV3-1/TRBV3-2	TRBJ2-3	NA	16
CASSYPAGGYEQYF	TGTGCCAGCAGTTACCCCGCCGGGGGCTACGAGCAGTACTTC	NA	TRBV6-2/TRBV6-3	TRBJ2-7	NA	14
CASSLSHGETYEQYF	TGCGCCAGCAGCCTGTCGCACGGGGAGACCTACGAGCAGTACTTC	many	TRBV4-1	TRBJ2-7	NA	15
CASSFYGGASGQFF	TGTGCCAGCAGCTTTTACGGGGGGGCCTCTGGGCAGTTCTTC	NA	TRBV5-6	TRBJ2-1	TRBD2	14
CASSLPVGAYSYEQYF	TGTGCCAGCAGTTTACCCGTGGGGGCGTACTCCTACGAGCAGTACTTC	NA	TRBV28	TRBJ2-7	NA	16
CASGLVEQGSDEQYF	TGTGCTAGTGGTTTGGTAGAACAGGGATCGGACGAGCAGTACTTC	once	TRBV12-5	TRBJ2-7	NA	15
CASTRAAPQGEAFF	TGTGCCAGTACCCGGGCCGCCCCCCAGGGAGAAGCTTTCTTT	NA	TRBV19	TRBJ1-1	NA	14
CACMAGASSYGYTF	TGTGCCTGTATGGCAGGGGCATCGAGCTATGGCTACACCTTC	NA	TRBV6-5	TRBJ1-2	NA	14
CASTKTTAGGFPDTQYF	TGTGCCAGCACCAAAACTACAGCGGGGGGGTTCCCAGATACGCAGTATTTT	NA	TRBV27	TRBJ2-3	TRBD2	17
CASSQRLAANEQFF	TGTGCCAGCAGCCAAAGACTAGCGGCCAATGAGCAGTTCTTC	NA	TRBV14	TRBJ2-1	TRBD2	14
CASSLSPTGVNTEAFF	TGTGCCAGCAGCTTATCCCCCACCGGGGTGAACACTGAAGCTTTCTTT	NA	TRBV7-9	TRBJ1-1	NA	16
CASSYTTGLAGVPYNEQFF	TGTGCCAGCAGTTACACAACGGGACTAGCGGGAGTACCCTACAATGAGCAGTTCTTC	NA	TRBV6-2/TRBV6-3	TRBJ2-1	TRBD2	19
CASNVQGSGNTIYF	TGTGCCAGCAATGTACAGGGCTCTGGAAACACCATATATTTT	NA	TRBV2	TRBJ1-3	NA	14
CASSPRAGGNYNEQFF	TGCGCCAGCAGCCCTAGAGCGGGAGGGAATTACAATGAGCAGTTCTTC	NA	TRBV4-3	TRBJ2-1	TRBD2	16
CAWSLDRMNTEAFF	TGTGCCTGGAGCTTGGACAGAATGAACACTGAAGCTTTCTTT	NA	TRBV30	TRBJ1-1	NA	14
CASSEQGYNQPQHF	TGTGCCAGCAGTGAACAGGGCTACAATCAGCCCCAGCATTTT	NA	TRBV2	TRBJ1-5	NA	14
CASSLRNLAGTYNEQFF	TGTGCCAGCAGCTTAAGGAATCTAGCGGGGACCTACAATGAGCAGTTCTTC	NA	TRBV7-3	TRBJ2-1	TRBD2	17
CASSFFGTGGDIQYF	TGTGCCAGCAGTTTTTTTGGTACAGGGGGTGACATTCAGTACTTC	NA	TRBV28	TRBJ2-4	TRBD1	15
CASSGGLAGGPDEQFF	TGTGCCAGCAGCGGCGGGCTAGCGGGGGGGCCGGATGAGCAGTTCTTC	NA	TRBV2	TRBJ2-1	TRBD2	16
CASSQDPFGSEKLFF	TGTGCCAGCAGCCAAGATCCCTTTGGGAGTGAAAAACTGTTTTTT	NA	TRBV3-1/TRBV3-2	TRBJ1-4	NA	15
CATKWYRELFF	TGTGCCACCAAATGGTACAGGGAGCTGTTTTTT	few	TRBV19	TRBJ2-2	NA	11
CASSLEEQGYEQYF	TGTGCCAGCAGCTTAGAAGAACAGGGTTACGAGCAGTACTTC	NA	TRBV7-9	TRBJ2-7	NA	14
CSVTWWDRGVIDEQFF	TGCAGCGTGACGTGGTGGGACAGGGGGGTTATCGATGAGCAGTTCTTC	NA	TRBV29-1	TRBJ2-1	TRBD1	16
CASSPTGWGTDTQYF	TGTGCCAGTAGTCCGACAGGGTGGGGCACAGATACGCAGTATTTT	NA	TRBV19	TRBJ2-3	TRBD1	15
CASSFGGGPLNEQFF	TGTGCCAGCAGCTTTGGCGGGGGGCCCCTCAATGAGCAGTTCTTC	NA	TRBV11-2	TRBJ2-1	TRBD2	15
CASSRRDRGGEKLFF	TGTGCCAGCTCGCGCCGGGACAGGGGTGGTGAAAAACTGTTTTTT	NA	TRBV18	TRBJ1-4	TRBD1	15
CASSSEGVTDTQYF	TGTGCCAGCAGTTCAGAGGGCGTGACAGATACGCAGTATTTT	NA	TRBV9	TRBJ2-3	NA	14
CAWSSGANSPLHF	TGTGCCTGGAGTTCTGGGGCTAATTCACCCCTCCACTTT	NA	TRBV30	TRBJ1-6	NA	13
CASSLPRGLDEKLFF	TGTGCCAGCAGTTTACCCAGGGGTCTTGATGAAAAACTGTTTTTT	NA	TRBV28	TRBJ1-4	NA	15
CSVEDSQEYF	TGCAGCGTTGAGGACAGTCAGGAGTACTTC	NA	TRBV29-1	TRBJ2-4	NA	10
CASGLAGTDTQYF	TGTGCCAGCGGACTAGCGGGCACAGATACGCAGTATTTT	NA	TRBV2	TRBJ2-3	TRBD2	13
CASSTRQGEDYEQYF	TGTGCCAGCAGCACCCGACAGGGAGAGGACTACGAGCAGTACTTC	NA	TRBV5-4	TRBJ2-7	TRBD1	15
CASSSGLAGGEQYF	TGTGCCAGCAGCTCTGGACTAGCGGGGGGCGAGCAGTACTTC	NA	TRBV11-3	TRBJ2-7	TRBD2	14
CASSRGQHNQPQHF	TGTGCCAGCAGCCGGGGACAGCACAATCAGCCCCAGCATTTT	NA	TRBV27	TRBJ1-5	TRBD1	14
CASSRTGTGYKNIQYF	TGTGCCAGCAGCCGCACCGGGACAGGATACAAAAACATTCAGTACTTC	NA	TRBV5-8	TRBJ2-4	TRBD1	16
CASSVDGNTGELFF	TGTGCCAGCAGCGTAGACGGGAACACCGGGGAGCTGTTTTTT	NA	TRBV9	TRBJ2-2	NA	14
CASSTRQGTNEKLFF	TGTGCCAGCTCAACCCGACAGGGTACTAATGAAAAACTGTTTTTT	few	TRBV18	TRBJ1-4	TRBD1	15
CASSSYRGTGYGYTF	TGTGCCAGCAGTTCCTACAGGGGTACGGGCTATGGCTACACCTTC	NA	TRBV27	TRBJ1-2	TRBD1	15
CASSLAFGSVNSPLHF	TGTGCCAGCAGCTTGGCTTTCGGCAGCGTGAATTCACCCCTCCACTTT	few	TRBV5-5	TRBJ1-6	NA	16
CASTPSGQTVQETQYF	TGTGCCAGCACCCCTTCCGGACAGACGGTACAAGAGACCCAGTACTTC	NA	TRBV2	TRBJ2-5	NA	16
CATSREGTPNTGELFF	TGTGCCACCAGCAGAGAAGGGACACCTAACACCGGGGAGCTGTTTTTT	NA	TRBV15	TRBJ2-2	NA	16
CASSTGGAITDTQYF	TGTGCCAGCAGCACCGGGGGGGCCATCACAGATACGCAGTATTTT	NA	TRBV9	TRBJ2-3	TRBD2	15
CASGFWTSGGLKQETQYF	TGTGCTAGTGGTTTCTGGACTAGCGGGGGGCTAAAACAAGAGACCCAGTACTTC	few	TRBV12-5	TRBJ2-5	TRBD2	18
CASSILGGQPQHF	TGTGCCAGTAGTATTCTAGGTGGTCAGCCCCAGCATTTT	NA	TRBV19	TRBJ1-5	NA	13
CASSPGGDTEAFF	TGTGCCAGCAGCCCGGGGGGGGACACTGAAGCTTTCTTT	NA	TRBV7-8	TRBJ1-1	NA	13
CASSIGFRSGGVNNEQFF	TGTGCCAGTAGTATAGGTTTTCGTAGCGGGGGAGTTAACAATGAGCAGTTCTTC	NA	TRBV19	TRBJ2-1	TRBD2	18
CASSAQRTGGNQPQHF	TGTGCCAGCAGTGCTCAAAGGACAGGGGGCAATCAGCCCCAGCATTTT	few	TRBV6-1	TRBJ1-5	TRBD1	16
CASRAGLTLNIQYF	TGTGCCAGCAGGGCAGGGCTTACCCTAAACATTCAGTACTTC	NA	TRBV6-5	TRBJ2-4	NA	14
CASSRQAGGNEQFF	TGTGCCAGCAGTAGACAAGCGGGGGGCAATGAGCAGTTCTTC	few	TRBV6-4	TRBJ2-1	TRBD2	14
CASSSDPGQGVGAFF	TGTGCCAGCAGCTCTGATCCGGGACAGGGGGTAGGAGCTTTCTTT	NA	TRBV7-8	TRBJ1-1	TRBD1	15
CASRIFTGANEQFF	TGTGCCAGCAGGATCTTCACAGGGGCCAATGAGCAGTTCTTC	NA	TRBV27	TRBJ2-1	TRBD1	14
CASSGDRPSYEQYF	TGTGCCAGCAGCGGAGACAGGCCCTCCTACGAGCAGTACTTC	NA	TRBV7-2	TRBJ2-7	NA	14
CASSGTGQGISGYTF	TGTGCCAGCAGTGGGACAGGACAGGGCATTAGCGGCTACACCTTC	NA	TRBV2	TRBJ1-2	TRBD1	15